A selection of T cell receptor beta chains follows, all from one sample in a study of shared clonotypes between healthy human individuals. Some clones are missing from TCRdb's copy, which holds only in-frame ones; the method was immunoSEQ multiplex PCR. The sample carries roughly 1,000,000 clones, about 84% recorded once. Sequenced: memory CD4+ T cells from PBMCs. The receptors come from a man aged 18 to 29 in good health. Some clones in this sample may be carry-over from other donors' samples. CDR3s leave out the opening cysteine and the closing phenylalanine or tryptophan. D genes are given only for firm matches.

TRBJ2-3 | TRBV7-9 | TRBD2 | ASSLDGFKGAGDTQY
TRBJ2-1 | TRBV11-3 | TRBD2 | ASSFPAGGGNEQF
TRBJ2-7 | TRBV5-1 | TRBD1 | ASSSHSGTVTYEQY
TRBJ2-5 | TRBV28 | - | ASSLFQGKQETQY
TRBJ2-1 | TRBV28 | - | ASTRVDEQF
TRBJ2-3 | TRBV7-3 | - | ASSLIGARYDTQY
TRBJ2-1 | TRBV7-2 | TRBD2 | ASSLDSGGPGEQF
TRBJ1-2 | TRBV5-6 | - | ASSLESMRFNYGYT
TRBJ2-1 | TRBV27 | TRBD2 | ASTTGLPYNEQF
TRBJ1-4 | TRBV2 | - | ASRDFSGGPNEKLF
TRBJ2-5 | TRBV2 | - | ASKGAGTQETQY
TRBJ1-2 | TRBV7-8 | - | ASSPRSYVQANGGYT
TRBJ2-7 | TRBV28 | TRBD2 | ASSAGGRQENSYEQY
TRBJ2-5 | TRBV18 | - | ASSGPATQETQY
TRBJ2-3 | TRBV9 | TRBD1 | ASSGQGDHFDTQY
TRBJ1-5 | TRBV6-5 | - | ASSYGGGQPQH
TRBJ2-2 | TRBV4-3 | - | ASSQEGRGEAAGELF
TRBJ1-5 | TRBV29-1 | - | SMTEGNQPQH
TRBJ2-7 | TRBV15 | - | ATSRSQYEQY
TRBJ1-5 | TRBV7-8 | - | ASSLVQDQPQH
TRBJ1-5 | TRBV7-2 | - | ASSFGMGDQPQH
TRBJ1-1 | TRBV19 | - | ASKGGSLNTEAF
TRBJ1-4 | TRBV28 | - | ASRPLLGRSNEKLF
TRBJ1-2 | TRBV27 | - | ASSLGAINYGYT
TRBJ1-2 | TRBV29-1 | TRBD1 | SVYDRDLYGYT
TRBJ2-7 | TRBV7-2 | - | ASSLAHQLYEQY
TRBJ2-2 | TRBV10-3 | - | AIREGSGELF
TRBJ2-7 | TRBV27 | - | ASSFGALGRYEQY
TRBJ2-7 | TRBV15 | - | ATSRDREAYEQY
TRBJ2-3 | TRBV15 | - | ATSSLGRGSTDTQY
TRBJ2-4 | TRBV28 | - | ASSTTVAKNIQY
TRBJ1-1 | TRBV2 | TRBD1 | ASKDRGRSVNTEAF
TRBJ2-5 | TRBV28 | TRBD1 | ASSLDRGRETQY
TRBJ2-3 | TRBV4-2 | TRBD2 | ASSQDGTSGRSDTQY
TRBJ2-1 | TRBV15 | - | ATSPRGGEQF
TRBJ1-3 | TRBV27 | - | PASHQHGNTIY
TRBJ2-5 | TRBV13 | TRBD2 | ASSSGTSGETQY